Below are 4 T cell receptor beta chains sequenced from a single sample in a study of blood T cell repertoires in COVID-19. Clones were read by immunoSEQ multiplex PCR, and TCRdb kept only the in-frame ones, dropping some. Here the sample spans some 190,000 clones, roughly 80% being singletons. The specimen was peripheral blood. The receptors here all came from a woman aged 55 to 70 with COVID-19, enrolled during active disease.

This clone has a handful of counts. The rearrangement links TRBV28 to TRBJ1-5; TRBD1 matches at 10 bases. The CDR3 sequence is 16 residues long. CDR1 is MDHEN and CDR2 is SYDVKM in the germline V gene. Trimming removed 6 bases from V and 7 bases from J; junction bases left unmatched: 12. The CDR3 loop is CASRTARQGARQPQHF. CDR3 DNA: TGTGCCAGCAGGACCGCCCGACAGGGGGCGCGGCAGCCCCAGCATTTT.

The chain is built from TRBV5-4 and TRBJ1-5; 7 bases agree with TRBD1. CDR1 SGHNT and CDR2 YYREEE come from the germline V gene (reference sequence). V dropped 0 bases and J dropped 5; count of bases not matched to a gene: 5. CDR3 length equals 15 residues. CDR3 DNA sequence: TGTGCCAGCAGCTTGGGTCCAGGGGGAGATCAGCCCCAGCATTTT. Translated, it gives CASSLGPGGDQPQHF.

The chain employs TRBV24-1 and TRBJ2-3; 10 positions match TRBD2. CDR3 length equals 18 residues. CDR1 KGHDR and CDR2 SFDVKD come from the germline V gene. J lost 1 base, V lost 3 bases, and 9 bases had no gene match. The CDR3 DNA sequence: TGTGCCACCAGTGATACCTCTAGCGGGAGTTGGGGCACAGATACGCAGTATTTT. Its protein product is CATSDTSSGSWGTDTQYF.

The V call is TRBV7-3, the J call TRBJ1-1; 8 bases line up with TRBD1. With V trimmed by 3 bases and J by 1 base, 7 bases remained unmatched. This CDR3 is built from 16 residues. Per the germline V gene, CDR1 is SGHTA and CDR2 is FQGTGA. The CDR3: CASSLDREIRNTEAFF. The CDR3 DNA follows: TGTGCCAGCAGCTTGGACAGGGAGATACGGAACACTGAAGCTTTCTTT.